The rows below give T cell receptor beta chains drawn from one sample of a study of T cells in tumors after PD-1 blockade. Assay: immunoSEQ multiplex PCR; the TCRdb copy retains only in-frame clones and omits some. The data contain 45,000 to 50,000 clones, 70% to 85% of them singletons. The sequenced sample was PBMCs, obtained before anti-PD-1 therapy. These receptors all come from a human donor with advanced basal cell or squamous cell carcinoma (not recorded which). CDR3s include the opening cysteine and the closing phenylalanine or tryptophan. D genes are given only for firm matches. Size values are once, few and many counts, or a class for expanded clones, and some rows have none.

size: -
V: TRBV4-1
J: TRBJ2-3
D: TRBD1
DNA: TGCGCCAGCAGCCAAGATCTCACCGGGACAGCTACAGATACGCAGTATTTT
CDR3: CASSQDLTGTATDTQYF

size: few
V: TRBV5-8
J: TRBJ1-2
D: TRBD1
DNA: TGTGCCAGCAGCTTGATGGGAGTCCAGGGGGCTTCTGGCTACACCTTC
CDR3: CASSLMGVQGASGYTF

size: few
V: TRBV28
J: TRBJ2-7
D: -
DNA: TGTGCCGGACGGAAAGACGGACCCTACGAGCAGTACTTC
CDR3: CAGRKDGPYEQYF

size: once
V: TRBV5-6
J: TRBJ2-5
D: TRBD1
DNA: TGTGCCAGCAGCTTTAGGGGACAGGGGAAAGAGACCCAGTACTTC
CDR3: CASSFRGQGKETQYF

size: few
V: TRBV4-1
J: TRBJ1-2
D: -
DNA: TGCGCCAGCAGCCAAGAAGGGCCAGCGGAGGGCTACACCTTC
CDR3: CASSQEGPAEGYTF

size: -
V: TRBV14
J: TRBJ2-5
D: -
DNA: TGTGCCAGCAGCCAAGTAAGGGGATGGGGACCTAGGACCCAGTACTTC
CDR3: CASSQVRGWGPRTQYF

size: once
V: TRBV9
J: TRBJ1-1
D: -
DNA: TGTGCCAGCAGCGCCGTCGGACAGAACACTGAAGCTTTCTTT
CDR3: CASSAVGQNTEAFF

size: -
V: TRBV27
J: TRBJ2-2
D: -
DNA: TGTGCCAGCAGTTTATCGGAGGGATGGGCCGGGGAGCTGTTTTTT
CDR3: CASSLSEGWAGELFF

size: once
V: TRBV5-1
J: TRBJ1-5
D: -
DNA: TGCGCCAGCAGCTTGTCCGGGGACGGCAATCAGCCCCAGCATTTT
CDR3: CASSLSGDGNQPQHF

size: -
V: TRBV28
J: TRBJ2-3
D: TRBD2
DNA: TGTGCCAGCAGATACCGGACTAGCGGGGCCCCCGATACGCAGTATTTT
CDR3: CASRYRTSGAPDTQYF

size: -
V: TRBV7-8
J: TRBJ2-7
D: -
DNA: TGTGCCAGCGCGAAGGGTGAGGCCCACGAGCAGTACTTC
CDR3: CASAKGEAHEQYF

size: -
V: TRBV27
J: TRBJ2-2
D: -
DNA: TGTGCCAGCAGTTTATATCCCGGGGGGCGTTTTACCGGGGAGCTGTTTTTT
CDR3: CASSLYPGGRFTGELFF

size: -
V: TRBV19
J: TRBJ2-7
D: -
DNA: TGTGCCAGTAGTATACAGGGCTCCGAGCAGTACTTC
CDR3: CASSIQGSEQYF